This passage covers 5 T cell receptor beta chains from one sample sequenced in a study of blood T cell repertoires in COVID-19. Only in-frame clones appear in the TCRdb table, and some are missing; sequencing was by immunoSEQ multiplex PCR. The profile shows some 130,000 clones, roughly 87% of them singletons. The specimen was peripheral blood. The source of these receptors is an elderly man with acute or convalescent COVID-19.

This sequence joins TRBV19 and TRBJ2-6; maybe TRBD1 (5 bases). The germline CDR1 and CDR2 sequences are LNHDA and SQIVND (reference sequence). The CDR3 runs 16 residues. The V end lost 1 base, the J end lost 4 bases, and 11 bases lay between the germline ends. This chain's CDR3 is CASSIGSAGGANVLTF. DNA of the CDR3: TGTGCCAGTAGTATAGGATCCGCAGGGGGGGCCAACGTCCTGACTTTC.

The chain links TRBV12-3 or TRBV12-4 to TRBJ2-3; no clear D. V lost 2 bases and J lost 6, with 9 bases in between. The CDR3 contains 13 residues. CDR3 loop: CASSLPESDTQYF. CDR3 sequence (DNA): TGTGCCAGCAGTTTACCGGAGAGCGATACGCAGTATTTT.

This clone is a singleton in its sample. The rearrangement links TRBV24-1 to TRBJ2-7; D is possibly TRBD2 (6 bases). From germline, CDR1 is KGHDR and CDR2 SFDVKD. V was trimmed by 5 bases and J by 0 bases, leaving 13 bases between them. The length of the CDR3 is 15 residues. CDR3 region: CATSGPGLNSYEQYF. CDR3 nucleotides: TGTGCCACCAGTGGCCCGGGACTCAACTCCTACGAGCAGTACTTC.

The V and J genes are TRBV20-1 and TRBJ2-1; the D gene is possibly TRBD2 (5 bases). Trimming shortened V by 3 bases and J by 2 bases, and 11 bases separated the two germline ends. This CDR3 spans 14 amino acids. The germline gives CDR1 DFQATT, CDR2 SNEGSKA (reference sequence). The CDR3 protein is CSASLAGTYNEQFF. Written as DNA, the CDR3 is TGCAGTGCTAGTCTAGCAGGCACCTACAATGAGCAGTTCTTC.

The rearrangement uses TRBV6-5 and TRBJ1-6; TRBD1 might be the D (6 bases). CDR3 length: 14 amino acids. Trimming took off 6 bases at V and 4 bases at J, with 10 bases between the two ends. Germline V gene lookup returns CDR1 MNHEY and CDR2 SVGAGI. CDR3 in DNA: TGTGCCAGCAGCCGGACAGAATATAATTCACCCCTCCACTTT. Encoded protein: CASSRTEYNSPLHF.